The sequence of this T cell receptor beta chain was determined in a study of T cells in Graves' hyperthyroidism and ophthalmopathy. Overall study results and limits: Blood shared most expanded thyroid clonotypes above 0.001.

This clonotype was detected many times. No antigen is known for it. Regions amplified from RNA transcripts were the TCR beta CDR3 regions. An initial round of RT-PCR targeting the TCR CDR3 relied on the HTBI primer set. TCRdb re-called the multiplex PCR reads through MiXCR, storing one row per CDR3 protein. The profile shows about 480,000 distinct CDR3 sequences, roughly an eighth of them singletons. The germline V gene encodes CDR1 DFQATT and CDR2 SNEGSKA (reference sequence). The V end was cut by 0 bases, the J end by 4 bases, with 12 bases between. This CDR3 spans 14 amino acids. The definition of stable Graves' hyperthyroidism was no ophthalmopathy progression within 18 months. Patients aged 18 to 65 had newly diagnosed hyperthyroidism lasting under 2 months. It was uncontrolled infection, other autoimmune disease, pregnancy or lactation that excluded patients.

Sequenced: blood. The chain has TRBV20-1 and TRBJ1-1; possibly TRBD1 for D (5 bases). The clonotype was recovered from a woman in her late teens or twenties with Graves' hyperthyroidism. CDR3 residues: CSARDGGEGTEAFF. CDR3 sequence (DNA): TGCAGTGCTAGAGACGGGGGGGAAGGCACTGAAGCTTTCTTT.